This T cell receptor beta chain emerged from a study of response to subunit inactivated influenza vaccine. The study, taken as a whole, reports: The authors suggested that few new T cells are recruited per seasonal influenza vaccination.

TCRdb re-derived calls from the RT-PCR reads in MiXCR, one entry per CDR3 protein. Of 860,000 or so distinct CDR3 sequences in the sample, around 20% were seen once. Trimming removed 0 bases from V and 9 bases from J, with 12 bases in between. The CDR3 extends over 14 amino acids. Germline V gene data show CDR1 as SNHLY and CDR2 as FYNNEI. On this clonotype itself: Antigen specificity is unknown.

The sequence derives from a middle-aged man who received an inactivated influenza vaccine. The rearrangement links TRBV2 to TRBJ2-1; D may be TRBD2 (6 bases). The input for sequencing was PBMCs from blood, taken 4 to 6 days after vaccination. Here the CDR3 reads CASSEARGLGEQFF. The CDR3 DNA sequence: TGTGCCAGCAGTGAAGCTCGGGGGTTAGGTGAGCAGTTCTTC.